The 7 T cell receptor beta chains listed next were all sequenced from one sample in a study of OX40 agonist ivuxolimab in advanced cancers. The protocol was immunoSEQ multiplex PCR, while the TCRdb copy is restricted to in-frame clones and leaves out a portion. The data show about 70,000 clones, around 88% seen once. The material sequenced was CD4+ or CD8+ T cells sorted from blood, taken in a trial of the OX40 agonist ivuxolimab. The receptors come from an adult with an advanced solid tumor such as melanoma, head and neck, liver or kidney cancer.

This clone was seen just once. The genes are TRBV11-3 and TRBJ2-5; possible D gene TRBD2, 6 bases. The CDR3 sequence is 17 residues long. Trimming stripped 5 bases from V and 4 bases from J, with 23 bases between. Looked up from germline, CDR1 is SGHNT and CDR2 is YENEEA. CDR3 loop: CASSQTTARGSGETQYF. The CDR3 DNA sequence: TGTGCCAGCAGCCAAACCACGGCACGGGGGAGCGGAGAGACCCAGTACTTC.

J is TRBJ2-2 and V is TRBV7-3, with 13 bases lining up with TRBD2. Per the germline V gene, CDR1 is SGHTA and CDR2 is FQGTGA. V dropped 5 bases and J dropped 5; count of bases not matched to a gene: 8. CDR3 length: 17 residues. The CDR3, as DNA: TGTGCCAGCAGCCCGAGGACTAGCGGGGGACTAACCGGGGAGCTGTTTTTT. Its protein is CASSPRTSGGLTGELFF.

V gene TRBV7-9 combines with J gene TRBJ2-7; possibly TRBD1 for D (6 bases). Germline V gene sequence: CDR1 SEHNR, CDR2 FQNEAQ (reference sequence). V lost 5 bases, J lost 1 base, and 18 bases lay in between. The CDR3 sequence is 16 residues long. DNA of the CDR3: TGTGCCAGCAGCCCCAGGACAGCGCTGGGGTCCTACGAGCAGTACTTC. Translated, it gives CASSPRTALGSYEQYF.

V and J are TRBV28 and TRBJ1-1, with D unresolved. The germline V gene has CDR1 MDHEN and CDR2 SYDVKM. There are 13 residues in the CDR3. V was cut by 8 bases and J by 3 bases, with 13 bases left in between. The CDR3 coding sequence is TGTGCCAGCCGCCGGTTCGGGGACACTGAAGCTTTCTTT. Protein product: CASRRFGDTEAFF.

The chain carries TRBV30 and TRBJ1-5; perhaps TRBD1 as D (5 bases). This CDR3 has 14 amino acids. CDR1 is GTSNPN, CDR2 SVGIG, per germline (reference sequence). V was shortened by 3 bases and J by 4 bases, with 13 bases between the two germline ends. The chain's CDR3 is CAWSPTGGNQPQHF. For the CDR3, the DNA is TGTGCCTGGAGCCCCACGGGGGGGAATCAGCCCCAGCATTTT. Supplemented by reference TRBV30 and TRBJ1-5, the full variable domain reads SQTIHQWPATLVQPVGSPLSLECTVEGTSNPNLYWYRQAAGRGLQLLFYSVGIGQISSEVPQNLSASRPQDRQFILSSKKLLLSDSGFYLCAWSPTGGNQPQHFGDGTRLSIL.

This clone was seen only a few times. Other DNA sequences of this sample code for an identical CDR3. V gene TRBV4-1 combines with J gene TRBJ1-2; D not resolved. Germline-derived CDR1 and CDR2 are MGHRA and YSYEKL. Trimming took 0 bases from V and 4 from J, leaving 9 bases between them. This CDR3 comprises 14 residues. CDR3 nucleotides: TGCGCCAGCAGCCAAGATCATGAGGGCTATGGCTACACCTTC. This codes for CASSQDHEGYGYTF.

The CDR3 sequence: CASSPPGVAGGPFAEQFF. The CDR3 nucleotides read TGTGCCAGCTCACCACCGGGGGTAGCGGGGGGGCCTTTCGCTGAGCAGTTCTTC. The rearrangement uses TRBV18 and TRBJ2-1; 11 bases line up with TRBD2. The J segment lost 9 bases and the V segment lost 0 bases, leaving 13 bases of the junction unmatched. The CDR3 runs to 18 residues. Germline V lookup: CDR1 KGHSH, CDR2 LQKENI. Drawing the rest from reference TRBV18 and TRBJ2-1, the complete variable domain is NAGVMQNPRHLVRRRGQEARLRCSPMKGHSHVYWYRQLPEEGLKFMVYLQKENIIDESGMPKERFSAEFPKEGPSILRIQQVVRGDSAAYFCASSPPGVAGGPFAEQFFGPGTRLTVL.